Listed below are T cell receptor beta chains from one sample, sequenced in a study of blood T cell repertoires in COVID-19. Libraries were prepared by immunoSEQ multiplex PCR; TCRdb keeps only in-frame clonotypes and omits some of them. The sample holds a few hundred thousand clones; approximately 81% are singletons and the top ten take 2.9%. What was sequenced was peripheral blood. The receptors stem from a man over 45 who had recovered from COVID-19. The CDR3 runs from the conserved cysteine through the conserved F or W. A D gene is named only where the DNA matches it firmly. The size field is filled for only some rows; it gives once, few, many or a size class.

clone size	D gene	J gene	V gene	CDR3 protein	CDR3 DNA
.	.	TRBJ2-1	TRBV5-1	CASSFGEAYNEQFF	TGCGCCAGCAGTTTCGGAGAGGCCTACAATGAGCAGTTCTTC
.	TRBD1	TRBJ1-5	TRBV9	CASSVAYQRGTGEQPQHF	TGTGCCAGCAGCGTAGCGTATCAAAGAGGGACAGGGGAACAGCCCCAGCATTTT
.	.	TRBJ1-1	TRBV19	CASSIRSETEAFF	TGTGCCAGTAGTATCCGAAGCGAGACTGAAGCTTTCTTT
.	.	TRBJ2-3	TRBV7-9	CASSFSDTQYF	TGTGCCAGCAGCTTTTCGGATACGCAGTATTTT
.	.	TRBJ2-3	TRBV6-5	CASSYTRGAQDTQYF	TGTGCCAGCAGTTATACACGGGGTGCACAGGATACGCAGTATTTT
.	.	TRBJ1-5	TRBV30	CAWASGGNQPQHF	TGTGCCTGGGCTTCGGGGGGAAATCAGCCCCAGCATTTT
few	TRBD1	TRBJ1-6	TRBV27	CASSPDRGGRGSPLHF	TGTGCCAGCAGTCCGGACAGGGGTGGACGCGGATCACCCCTCCACTTT
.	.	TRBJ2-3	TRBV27	CASRGGGPRSNTQYF	TGTGCCAGCAGGGGAGGCGGACCCCGGTCTAATACGCAGTATTTT
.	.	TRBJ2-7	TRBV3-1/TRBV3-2	CASSLSYEQYF	TGTGCCAGCAGCCTCAGCTACGAGCAGTACTTC
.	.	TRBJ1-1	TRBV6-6	CASTPSSTGNTEAFF	TGTGCCAGCACACCTTCCTCGACAGGGAACACTGAAGCTTTCTTT
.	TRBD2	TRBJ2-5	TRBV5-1	CASSPPGTSGNRETQYF	TGCGCCAGCAGCCCGCCGGGGACTAGCGGGAATAGGGAGACCCAGTACTTC
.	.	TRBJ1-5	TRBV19	CASSPAGYSNQPQHF	TGTGCCAGTAGTCCAGCGGGATATAGCAATCAGCCCCAGCATTTT
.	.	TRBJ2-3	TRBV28	CASSLGGTDTQYF	TGTGCCAGCAGTTTGGGCGGCACAGATACGCAGTATTTT
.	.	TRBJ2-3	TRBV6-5	CASSSWEWTDTQYF	TGTGCCAGCAGTTCGTGGGAGTGGACAGATACGCAGTATTTT
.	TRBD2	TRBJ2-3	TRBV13	CASSLGQTSERTDTQYF	TGTGCCAGCAGCTTAGGCCAGACTAGCGAACGCACAGATACGCAGTATTTT
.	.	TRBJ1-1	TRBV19	CASSPGGVRTEAFF	TGTGCCAGTAGTCCTGGGGGCGTAAGAACTGAAGCTTTCTTT
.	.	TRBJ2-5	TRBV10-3	CAISESQGPQETQYF	TGTGCCATCAGTGAGTCGCAGGGGCCCCAAGAGACCCAGTACTTC
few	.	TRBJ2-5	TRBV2	CAGLMGRQIPRETQYF	TGTGCCGGCTTAATGGGGCGACAGATCCCAAGAGAGACCCAGTACTTC
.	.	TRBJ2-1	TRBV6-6	CASRPHRESSDNEQFF	TGTGCCAGCAGACCACACAGGGAGAGTTCCGACAATGAGCAGTTCTTC
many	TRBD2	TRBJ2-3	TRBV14	CASSQDLALSGRSGRRDTQYF	TGTGCCAGCAGCCAAGATTTAGCCTTGTCAGGTAGGAGCGGGAGGCGAGATACGCAGTATTTT
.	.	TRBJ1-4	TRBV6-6	CASSYRSGTNEKLFF	TGTGCCAGCAGTTACCGATCAGGGACTAATGAAAAACTGTTTTTT
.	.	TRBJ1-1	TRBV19	CASREGEAFF	TGTGCCAGTAGGGAGGGGGAAGCTTTCTTT
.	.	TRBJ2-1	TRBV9	CASSPFDLGPYNEQFF	TGTGCCAGCAGTCCTTTTGACCTAGGCCCGTACAATGAGCAGTTCTTC
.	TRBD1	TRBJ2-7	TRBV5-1	CASSLGTGGIEQYF	TGCGCCAGCAGCTTGGGAACAGGGGGAATCGAGCAGTACTTC
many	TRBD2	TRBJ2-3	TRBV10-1	CASSASGSLGTDTQYF	TGCGCCAGCAGCGCTAGCGGGAGTCTCGGCACAGATACGCAGTATTTT
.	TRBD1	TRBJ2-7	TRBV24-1	CATSDSTGWEQYF	TGTGCCACCAGTGATTCGACAGGGTGGGAGCAGTACTTC
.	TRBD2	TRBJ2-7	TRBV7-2	CASSFISGRPYEQYF	TGTGCCAGCAGCTTTATCAGCGGGAGGCCCTACGAGCAGTACTTC
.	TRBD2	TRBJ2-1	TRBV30	CAWSSGTSGTRPNEQFF	TGTGCCTGGAGCTCCGGGACTAGCGGGACCCGCCCCAATGAGCAGTTCTTC
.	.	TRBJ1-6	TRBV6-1	CASSVRGGRYNSPLHF	TGTGCCAGCAGTGTTCGGGGAGGACGTTATAATTCACCCCTCCACTTT
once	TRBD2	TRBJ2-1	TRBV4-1	CASSQETSGKGNEQFF	TGCGCCAGCAGCCAAGAGACTAGCGGAAAAGGGAATGAGCAGTTCTTC
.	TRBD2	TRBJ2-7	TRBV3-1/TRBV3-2	CASSQAGTSDYEQYF	TGTGCCAGCAGCCAAGCCGGGACTAGCGACTACGAGCAGTACTTC
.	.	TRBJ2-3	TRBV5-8	CASSLGEELRTDTQYF	TGTGCCAGCAGCTTGGGGGAGGAGCTCCGCACAGATACGCAGTATTTT
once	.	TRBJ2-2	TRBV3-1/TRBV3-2	CASSQDWAGRNTGELFF	TGTGCCAGCAGCCAAGACTGGGCAGGGCGGAACACCGGGGAGCTGTTTTTT
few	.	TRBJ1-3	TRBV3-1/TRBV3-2	CASSQNRVGNTIYF	TGTGCCAGCAGCCAAAACAGGGTTGGAAACACCATATATTTT
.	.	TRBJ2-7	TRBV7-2	CASSSQLGSSYEQYF	TGTGCCAGCAGCTCGCAACTAGGGAGCTCCTACGAGCAGTACTTC
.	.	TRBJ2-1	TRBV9	CASSVGRMAGRNEQFF	TGTGCCAGCAGCGTAGGAAGGATGGCGGGCCGGAATGAGCAGTTCTTC
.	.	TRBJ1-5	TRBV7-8	CASSLVAAGSGQPQHF	TGTGCCAGCAGCTTAGTGGCAGCAGGGTCGGGTCAGCCCCAGCATTTT
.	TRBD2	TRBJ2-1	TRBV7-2	CASSFSSGITNEQFF	TGTGCCAGCAGCTTCAGCAGCGGGATCACAAATGAGCAGTTCTTC
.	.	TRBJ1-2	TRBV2	CASNSDRFNYGYTF	TGTGCCAGCAACTCGGACAGATTTAACTATGGCTACACCTTC
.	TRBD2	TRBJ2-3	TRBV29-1	CSVDPSGRGTDTQYF	TGCAGCGTTGACCCGAGCGGGAGAGGCACAGATACGCAGTATTTT
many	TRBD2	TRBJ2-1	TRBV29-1	CSVLGTSGRRAFF	TGCAGCGTCCTCGGGACTAGCGGGAGGAGGGCGTTCTTC
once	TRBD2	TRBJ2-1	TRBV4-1	CASSYSGTKDNEQFF	TGCGCCAGCAGCTACTCCGGGACTAAAGACAATGAGCAGTTCTTC
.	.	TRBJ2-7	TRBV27	CASSLMARSYEQYF	TGTGCCAGCAGTTTAATGGCGAGGTCCTACGAGCAGTACTTC
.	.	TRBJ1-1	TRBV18	CASSERERTNTEAFF	TGTGCCAGCTCAGAACGAGAGCGAACGAACACTGAAGCTTTCTTT
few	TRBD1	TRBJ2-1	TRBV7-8	CASSSNRGHYNEQFF	TGTGCCAGCAGCTCAAACAGGGGTCACTACAATGAGCAGTTCTTC